In this sample, the clone carrying this T cell receptor (beta chain) turned up many times. The antigen is unknown. This CDR3 is built from 14 residues. CDR1 is SQVTM, CDR2 ANQGSEA, per germline. V lost 0 bases and J lost 5, with 13 bases in between. This entry is derived from a study of CD8 T cells in ankylosing spondylitis. Study-level findings and limits: Ankylosing spondylitis blood appeared to carry a characteristic TCR beta motif of roughly 8 highly homologous variants. The clones that were linked to disease were reported to be significantly enriched in matched synovial fluid samples from ankylosing spondylitis patients.

TCRdb itself ran the 5' RACE reads through MiXCR, one entry per CDR3 protein. The sample has approximately 340,000 distinct CDR3 sequences, over 12% seen once. The TCR originated in a male donor with ankylosing spondylitis or in good health (not recorded which). The sequenced sample consisted of blood, either unsorted or a sorted T cell fraction (not recorded which). The chain links TRBV29-1 to TRBJ1-2; D call uncertain. The DNA for the CDR3 is TGCAGCGTTGAAGAAGTGGCCGGGGTATATGGCTACACCTTC. Its protein product is CSVEEVAGVYGYTF.